This T cell receptor beta chain stems from a study of cytomegalovirus exposure and HLA in healthy donors. Study results and caveats: Fewer N-insertions (relative to the roughly 670-donor mean) were reportedly seen in an Asian-associated ancestry cluster in a later analysis.

When sampled, the donors appeared nominally healthy, though they likely had unrecorded immune exposures. The CDR3 is 12 residues long. Germline CDR1 MNHNS, CDR2 SASEGT. Trimming took 3 bases from V and 4 from J, leaving 6 bases between them. 60 Vbeta and 13 Jbeta primers were used in PCR. Assay used: immunoSEQ multiplex PCR; TCRdb lists only in-frame clones, some missing. Its table records 150,000 to 200,000 clones. Notes on this clone: Its antigen is unidentified.

Sequencing was performed on PBMCs. This chain connects TRBV6-1 to TRBJ1-2; no reliable D call. The receptor was isolated from a woman aged 55-69 years in good health and CMV-seronegative. The chain's CDR3 is CASSERIYGYTF. DNA for the CDR3: TGTGCCAGCAGTGAGAGGATCTATGGCTACACCTTC.